Listed here are 24 T cell receptor beta chains from one sample, sequenced in a study of chemoradiotherapy in HPV16-positive cancers (dated by TCRdb to between 2022 and 2023). Library construction relied on the immunoSEQ multiplex PCR assay. In TCRdb, the immuneACCESS table is reduced to in-frame sequences with V and J assigned. These tables do not hold every clone; where another copy was compared, an unresolved V gene accounts for under half, and the others remain unexplained. In this sample the table shows approximately 30,000 clones, approximately 89% of which occur a single time. The top ten hold about 5.1% of the sample. The sample in question was blood, obtained from a patient who underwent chemoradiotherapy. These TCRs come from a human donor with HPV-associated anogenital cancer.

The chain joins TRBV7-9 to TRBJ1-2, with TRBD1 identical over 8 bases. Germline values: CDR1 SEHNR, CDR2 FQNEAQ (reference sequence). V shed 4 bases, J shed 6 bases, and the junction held 7 bases outside the gene matches. The CDR3 contains 14 residues. The CDR3 coding sequence is TGTGCCAGCAGCTCACCACCGGACAGGGATGGCTACACCTTC. It yields the protein CASSSPPDRDGYTF.

V usage is TRBV15 and J usage is TRBJ1-1; D perhaps matches TRBD1 (6 bases). Germline CDR1 reads LNHNV; CDR2 reads YYDKDF (reference sequence). The CDR3 is made up of 17 amino acids. V was pared by 3 bases and J by 2 bases, with 19 bases between. The CDR3, as DNA: TGTGCCACCAGCAGGCTAGGGGGTGGGATCAGAAACACTGAAGCTTTCTTT. As protein: CATSRLGGGIRNTEAFF.

This rearrangement joins TRBV5-1 to TRBJ1-3; D is undetermined. Trimming removed 0 bases from V and 0 bases from J, with 10 bases in between. In germline, CDR1 is SGHRS, CDR2 YFSETQ. This CDR3 is built from 16 residues. The CDR3 region has the DNA TGCGCCAGCAGCTTGGATCACAGAAACTCTGGAAACACCATATATTTT. Its protein product is CASSLDHRNSGNTIYF.

As for this clone: The sample carries other DNA sequences with the same CDR3. V and J are TRBV28 and TRBJ2-7, with D unclear. This CDR3 is built from 15 residues. Germline CDR1 MDHEN, CDR2 SYDVKM. V was pared by 9 bases and J by 2 bases, with 20 bases between. This CDR3 is CASSPGPLKAYEQYF. CDR3 in DNA: TGTGCCAGTAGTCCTGGACCTCTGAAGGCCTACGAGCAGTACTTC.

CDR3 sequence reads: CASSFQGLVYTF. The CDR3 bases are TGTGCCAGCAGTTTCCAGGGACTAGTCTACACCTTC. V and J are TRBV28 and TRBJ1-2, with D possibly matching TRBD1 (5 bases). Germline assignment: CDR1 MDHEN and CDR2 SYDVKM. V lost 3 bases, J lost 10 bases, and 12 bases lay in between. The length of the CDR3 is 12 residues.

The chain combines TRBV10-3 with TRBJ2-5; D is uncertain. The end of the DNA aligns better with TRBJ2-7, so the J call may be wrong. The CDR3 runs 14 residues. CDR1 and CDR2 from the germline V gene are ENHRY and SYGVKD. The CDR3 reads CAISESSSGYEQYF. The CDR3 nucleotides are TGTGCCATCAGTGAGTCTTCCTCGGGCTACGAGCAGTACTTC.

The genes are TRBV21-1 and TRBJ2-1; TRBD1 is the table's D call and was not checked against the DNA. TRBV21-1 is designated a pseudogene. The CDR3 totals 13 residues. This CDR3 reads CASSGDSYNEQFF. The CDR3 region has the DNA TGTGCCAGCAGCGGTGACAGCTACAATGAGCAGTTCTTC.

This chain uses TRBV28 with TRBJ2-2, with 9 nucleotides matching TRBD1. V lost 5 bases to trimming and J lost 1 base; unmatched junction nucleotides: 5. This CDR3 is built from 16 residues. Germline loops: CDR1 MDHEN, CDR2 SYDVKM. CDR3 sequence: CASSATGQGNTGELFF. The CDR3, as DNA: TGTGCCAGCAGTGCCACGGGACAGGGGAACACCGGGGAGCTGTTTTTT.

The chain couples TRBV6-4 to TRBJ1-2; D is perhaps TRBD1 (5 bases). The CDR3 has 14 residues. The V end lost 0 bases, the J end lost 8 bases, and 13 bases lay between the germline ends. CDR1 and CDR2 from the germline V gene are MRHNA and SNTAGT. CDR3 sequence (DNA): TGTGCCAGCAGTGACTCTATAGCAGGGAAAGGCTACACCTTC. It is translated as CASSDSIAGKGYTF.

The gene calls are TRBV4-1 and TRBJ1-3, with 9 bases fitting TRBD1. Germline CDR1 reads MGHRA; CDR2 reads YSYEKL. With 3 bases clipped from V and 3 bases from J, the junction kept 3 bases outside the gene matches. This CDR3 is built from 15 residues. The CDR3 bases are TGCGCCAGCAGCCAGGAGACAGGGGGTGGAAACACCATATATTTT. This encodes CASSQETGGGNTIYF.

The genes are TRBV19 and TRBJ1-5, with TRBD1 as a possible D gene (5 bases). V was pared by 7 bases and J by 4 bases, with 17 bases between. Germline lookup yields CDR1 LNHDA and CDR2 SQIVND (reference sequence). The CDR3 is made up of 15 amino acids. The CDR3 DNA is TGTGCCAGTAAAAGTGGGGGGGGACTTAATCAGCCCCAGCATTTT. Its translation is CASKSGGGLNQPQHF.

A few counts support this clone. The chain employs TRBV27 and TRBJ1-4; maybe TRBD1 (5 bases). V lost 1 base and J 6 bases, leaving 12 bases between the germline ends. CDR3 length: 15 residues. The germline V gene encodes CDR1 MNHEY and CDR2 SMNVEV (reference sequence). The CDR3 sequence is CASSLLGGVDEKLFF. CDR3 nucleotides: TGTGCCAGCAGTTTATTGGGGGGGGTAGATGAAAAACTGTTTTTT.

The V call is TRBV19, the J call TRBJ2-4; possibly TRBD1 for D (6 bases). Looked up from germline, CDR1 is LNHDA and CDR2 is SQIVND (reference sequence). The CDR3 sequence is 16 residues long. Trimming shortened V by 4 bases and J by 2 bases, and 15 bases separated the two germline ends. CDR3 sequence reads: CASSTRDTPTKNIQYF. The DNA of the CDR3 is TGTGCCAGTAGTACCCGGGACACCCCCACCAAAAACATTCAGTACTTC.

The chain couples TRBV25-1 to TRBJ2-2, with D unclear. CDR1 is MGHDK and CDR2 is SYGVNS in the germline V gene. Trimming stripped 4 bases from V and 0 bases from J, with 6 bases between. The length of the CDR3 is 14 residues. The DNA for the CDR3 is TGTGCCAGCAGTGGCTTGTCGAACACCGGGGAGCTGTTTTTT. The encoded protein is CASSGLSNTGELFF.

This rearrangement joins TRBV4-1 to TRBJ1-1; 8 positions agree with TRBD1. This CDR3 is built from 13 residues. Trimming cost V 1 base and J 8 bases; bases outside gene matches: 3. CDR1 MGHRA and CDR2 YSYEKL come from the germline V gene. The CDR3 here is CASSQGTGIEAFF. The CDR3 bases are TGCGCCAGCAGCCAAGGGACAGGGATAGAAGCTTTCTTT.

The chain joins TRBV25-1 to TRBJ1-2; possible D gene TRBD1, 5 bases. The germline V gene has CDR1 MGHDK and CDR2 SYGVNS. The CDR3 length is 13 residues. The V end lost 4 bases, the J end lost 2 bases, and 8 bases lay between the germline ends. The CDR3 reads CASSASGNYGYTF. The CDR3, as DNA: TGTGCCAGCAGTGCGTCAGGGAACTATGGCTACACCTTC.

This clone was detected once. One end of the junction does not line up with germline, which may come from a read error. This chain links TRBV30 with TRBJ1-4; TRBD1 might be the D (5 bases). The germline gives CDR1 GTSNPN, CDR2 SVGIG (reference sequence). This CDR3 is built from 12 residues. DNA for the CDR3: TGTGCCTGGAGTGTACGGGGCGCCATCGCGGTTTTT. It is translated as CAWSVRGAIAVF.

This clone was detected a few times. V gene TRBV9 combines with J gene TRBJ2-1, with 7 bases identical to TRBD2. The V gene end was trimmed by 0 bases and the J gene end by 2 bases; junction bases not matched to a gene: 5. This CDR3 has 16 residues. Germline V gives CDR1 SGDLS, CDR2 YYNGEE. CDR3 sequence (DNA): TGTGCCAGCAGCGTAGGAGCGGGGAATACCTACAATGAGCAGTTCTTC. Its translation is CASSVGAGNTYNEQFF.

Written as DNA, the CDR3 is TGTGCCAGCAGGTTCTCAGGGGCTGTGGAGACCCAGTACTTC. The encoded protein is CASRFSGAVETQYF. The chain has TRBV2 and TRBJ2-5, with TRBD1 as a possible D gene (6 bases). There are 14 residues in the CDR3. Germline values: CDR1 SNHLY, CDR2 FYNNEI. The germline V and J ends were trimmed by 6 bases and 5 bases, with 16 bases remaining between them.

This rearrangement joins TRBV30 to TRBJ1-2, with D possibly matching TRBD1 (6 bases). Trimming took 6 bases from V and 10 from J, leaving 24 bases between them. The germline gives CDR1 GTSNPN, CDR2 SVGIG (reference sequence). The length of the CDR3 is 14 residues. The CDR3 region is CACPRRGAKTLYTF. The CDR3 coding sequence is TGTGCCTGTCCCCGGCGGGGGGCCAAAACCCTCTACACCTTC. Full variable domain (missing parts from reference TRBV30 and TRBJ1-2): SQTIHQWPATLVQPVGSPLSLECTVEGTSNPNLYWYRQAAGRGLQLLFYSVGIGQISSEVPQNLSASRPQDRQFILSSKKLLLSDSGFYLCACPRRGAKTLYTFGSGTRLTVV.

The genes are TRBV5-1 and TRBJ1-1; D may be TRBD1 (5 bases). The CDR3 has 14 residues. V lost 1 base to trimming and J lost 1 base, with 8 bases between them. CDR1 is SGHRS, CDR2 YFSETQ, per germline. The CDR3 nucleotides read TGCGCCAGCAGCTTGCAGGGAAGGAACACTGAAGCTTTCTTT. Translated: CASSLQGRNTEAFF.

The rearrangement joins TRBV11-2 to TRBJ1-3, with D hard to call. The CDR3 is 13 residues long. CDR1 SGHAT and CDR2 FQNNGV come from the germline V gene. Trimming pared 5 bases from V and 4 bases from J, leaving 9 bases between. DNA for the CDR3: TGTGCCAGCAGCCCTGACACGGGAAACACCATATATTTT. Translating gives CASSPDTGNTIYF.

CDR3 sequence (DNA): TGTGCCAGCAGCGTAGCACAGAACTATGGCTACACCTTC. The encoded protein is CASSVAQNYGYTF. The chain combines TRBV9 with TRBJ1-2, with unresolved D. Trimming removed 0 bases at V and 2 bases at J, with 5 bases between. Germline-derived CDR1 and CDR2 are SGDLS and YYNGEE. The CDR3 is made up of 13 amino acids.

The chain is built from TRBV11-3 and TRBJ2-1; D call uncertain. The CDR3 is 14 amino acids. V dropped 5 bases and J dropped 5 bases, with 13 bases sitting between them. Germline loops: CDR1 SGHNT, CDR2 YENEEA. CDR3 residues: CASSRESADNEQFF. Here the CDR3 DNA reads TGTGCCAGCAGCCGCGAGTCCGCCGACAATGAGCAGTTCTTC.